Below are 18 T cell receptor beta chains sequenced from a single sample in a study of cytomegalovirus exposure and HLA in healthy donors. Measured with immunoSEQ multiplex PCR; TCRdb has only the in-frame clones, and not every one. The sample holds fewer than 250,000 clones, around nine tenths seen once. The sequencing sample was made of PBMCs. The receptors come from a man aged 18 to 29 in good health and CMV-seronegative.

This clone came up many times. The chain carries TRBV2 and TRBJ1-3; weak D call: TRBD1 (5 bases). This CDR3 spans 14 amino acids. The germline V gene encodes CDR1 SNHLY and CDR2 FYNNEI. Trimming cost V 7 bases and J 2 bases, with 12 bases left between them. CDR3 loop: CASTPGGAGNTIYF. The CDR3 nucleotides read TGTGCCAGCACCCCGGGGGGGGCTGGAAACACCATATATTTT.

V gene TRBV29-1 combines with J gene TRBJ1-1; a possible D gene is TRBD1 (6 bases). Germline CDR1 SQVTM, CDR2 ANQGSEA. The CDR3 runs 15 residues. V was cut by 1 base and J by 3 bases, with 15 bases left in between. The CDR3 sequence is CSVEGVQGGDTEAFF. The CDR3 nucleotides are TGCAGCGTTGAAGGGGTACAGGGAGGGGACACTGAAGCTTTCTTT.

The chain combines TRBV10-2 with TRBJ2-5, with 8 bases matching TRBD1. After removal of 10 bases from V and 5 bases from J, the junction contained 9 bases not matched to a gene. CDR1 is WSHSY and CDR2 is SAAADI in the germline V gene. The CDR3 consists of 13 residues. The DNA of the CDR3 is TGCGCCACCGGACAGGGACTTGTGGAGACCCAGTACTTC. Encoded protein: CATGQGLVETQYF.

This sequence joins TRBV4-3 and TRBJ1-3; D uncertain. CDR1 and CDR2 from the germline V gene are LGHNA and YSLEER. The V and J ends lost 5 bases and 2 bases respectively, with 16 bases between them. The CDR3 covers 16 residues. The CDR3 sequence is CASSLQPGNPGNTIYF. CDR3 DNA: TGCGCCAGCAGCTTGCAACCAGGAAATCCTGGAAACACCATATATTTT.

The CDR3 spells CASKKDRGVNQPQHF. In nucleotides, the CDR3 is TGTGCCAGCAAGAAGGACAGGGGGGTCAATCAGCCCCAGCATTTT. The chain joins TRBV6-1 to TRBJ1-5, with TRBD1 matching 10 bases. This CDR3 region has 15 residues. The trim removed 7 bases at V and 3 bases at J, leaving 6 bases unmatched. Germline CDR1 is MNHNS and CDR2 is SASEGT.

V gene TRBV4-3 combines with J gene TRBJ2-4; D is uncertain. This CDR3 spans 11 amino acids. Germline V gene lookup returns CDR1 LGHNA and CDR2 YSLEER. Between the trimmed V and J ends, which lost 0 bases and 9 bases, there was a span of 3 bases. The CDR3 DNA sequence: TGCGCCAGCAGCCAAGACGGCATTCAGTACTTC. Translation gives CASSQDGIQYF.

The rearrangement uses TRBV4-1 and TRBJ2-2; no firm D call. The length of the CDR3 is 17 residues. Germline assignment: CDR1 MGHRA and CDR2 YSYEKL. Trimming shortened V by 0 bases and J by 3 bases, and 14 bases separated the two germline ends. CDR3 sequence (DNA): TGCGCCAGCAGCCAAGAAATGCGCGGAGTTCACACCGGGGAGCTGTTTTTT. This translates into CASSQEMRGVHTGELFF.

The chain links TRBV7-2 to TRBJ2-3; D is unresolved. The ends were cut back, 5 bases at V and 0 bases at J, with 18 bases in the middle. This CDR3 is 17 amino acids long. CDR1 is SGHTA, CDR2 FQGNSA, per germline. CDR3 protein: CASSLHGSYASTDTQYF. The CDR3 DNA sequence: TGTGCCAGCAGCCTCCACGGGTCCTACGCTAGCACAGATACGCAGTATTTT. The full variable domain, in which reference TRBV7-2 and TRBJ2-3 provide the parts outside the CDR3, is GAGVSQSPSNKVTEKGKDVELRCDPISGHTALYWYRQSLGQGLEFLIYFQGNSAPDKSGLPSDRFSAERTGGSVSTLTIQRTQQEDSAVYLCASSLHGSYASTDTQYFGPGTRLTVL.

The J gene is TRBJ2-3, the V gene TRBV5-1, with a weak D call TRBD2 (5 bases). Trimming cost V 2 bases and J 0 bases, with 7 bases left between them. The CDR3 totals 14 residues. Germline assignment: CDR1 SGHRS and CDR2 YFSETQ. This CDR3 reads CASSFRTSTDTQYF. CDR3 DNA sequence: TGCGCCAGCAGCTTCCGGACTAGCACAGATACGCAGTATTTT.

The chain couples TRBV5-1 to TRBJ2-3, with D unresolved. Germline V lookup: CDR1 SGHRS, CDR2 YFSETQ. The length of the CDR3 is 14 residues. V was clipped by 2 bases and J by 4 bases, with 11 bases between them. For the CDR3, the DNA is TGCGCCAGCAGCTTATCCCGGAGCGCAGATACGCAGTATTTT. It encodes CASSLSRSADTQYF.

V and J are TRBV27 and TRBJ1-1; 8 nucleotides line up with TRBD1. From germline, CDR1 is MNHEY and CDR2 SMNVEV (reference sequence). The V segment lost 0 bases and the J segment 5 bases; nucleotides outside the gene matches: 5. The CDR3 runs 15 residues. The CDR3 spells CASSLSEQGGTEAFF. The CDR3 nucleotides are TGTGCCAGCAGTTTATCGGAACAGGGGGGTACTGAAGCTTTCTTT.

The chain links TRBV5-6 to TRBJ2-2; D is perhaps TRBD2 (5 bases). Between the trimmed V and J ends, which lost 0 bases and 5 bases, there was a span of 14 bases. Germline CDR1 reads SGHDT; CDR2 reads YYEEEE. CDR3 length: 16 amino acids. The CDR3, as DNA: TGTGCCAGCAGCTTGGATTCGGGAACCGATACCGGGGAGCTGTTTTTT. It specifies CASSLDSGTDTGELFF.

CDR3 in amino acids: CASSGEWDRTGEQYF. DNA for the CDR3: TGTGCCAGCAGTGGAGAATGGGACAGGACTGGCGAGCAGTACTTC. The chain uses TRBV2 and TRBJ2-7; 8 nucleotides match TRBD1. CDR1 is SNHLY and CDR2 is FYNNEI in the germline V gene. Trimming took 4 bases from V and 6 from J; bases not matched to a gene: 11. The CDR3 totals 15 residues. Using reference TRBV2 and TRBJ2-7 for the parts outside the CDR3, the full variable domain is EPEVTQTPSHQVTQMGQEVILRCVPISNHLYFYWYRQILGQKVEFLVSFYNNEISEKSEIFDDQFSVERPDGSNFTLKIRSTKLEDSAMYFCASSGEWDRTGEQYFGPGTRLTVT.

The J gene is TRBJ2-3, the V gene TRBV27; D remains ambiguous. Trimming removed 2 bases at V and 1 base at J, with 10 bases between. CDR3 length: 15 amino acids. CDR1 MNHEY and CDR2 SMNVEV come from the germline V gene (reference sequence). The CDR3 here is CASSLLSPGTDTQYF. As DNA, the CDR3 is TGTGCCAGCAGTTTACTTTCCCCGGGCACAGATACGCAGTATTTT.

The CDR3 sequence: CASSLSFGDYGYTF. The CDR3 DNA reads as TGCGCCAGCAGCTTGTCGTTCGGGGACTATGGCTACACCTTC. This chain joins TRBV5-1 and TRBJ1-2, with no clear D. The CDR3 runs 14 residues. Between the trimmed V and J ends, which lost 1 base and 3 bases, there was a span of 10 bases. Germline assignment: CDR1 SGHRS and CDR2 YFSETQ.

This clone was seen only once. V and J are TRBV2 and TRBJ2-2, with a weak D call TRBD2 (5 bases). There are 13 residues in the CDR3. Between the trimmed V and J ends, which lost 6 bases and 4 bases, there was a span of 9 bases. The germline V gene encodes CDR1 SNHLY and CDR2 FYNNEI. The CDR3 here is CASSVTITGELFF. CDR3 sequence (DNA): TGTGCCAGCAGCGTGACTATCACCGGGGAGCTGTTTTTT.

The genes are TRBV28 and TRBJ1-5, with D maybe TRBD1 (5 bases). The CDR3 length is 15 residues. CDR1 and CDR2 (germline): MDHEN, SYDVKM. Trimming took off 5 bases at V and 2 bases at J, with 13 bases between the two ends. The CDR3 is CASSPQGAGNQPQHF. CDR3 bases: TGTGCCAGCAGTCCCCAGGGTGCGGGCAATCAGCCCCAGCATTTT. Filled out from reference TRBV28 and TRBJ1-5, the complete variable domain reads DVKVTQSSRYLVKRTGEKVFLECVQDMDHENMFWYRQDPGLGLRLIYFSYDVKMKEKGDIPEGYSVSREKKERFSLILESASTNQTSMYLCASSPQGAGNQPQHFGDGTRLSIL.

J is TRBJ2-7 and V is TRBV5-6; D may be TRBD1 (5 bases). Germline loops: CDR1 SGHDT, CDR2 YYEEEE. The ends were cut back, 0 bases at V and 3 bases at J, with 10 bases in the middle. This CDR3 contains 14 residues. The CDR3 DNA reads TGTGCCAGCAGCTTGGCCAGGGTAAGCTACGAGCAGTACTTC. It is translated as CASSLARVSYEQYF.